This paragraph reports one TCR beta chain. This record belongs to a study of blood T cell repertoires in COVID-19. Sequencing was performed with immunoSEQ multiplex PCR; in TCRdb, only in-frame clones are kept and a portion is missing. The sample consists of around 220,000 clones, around 90% of them appearing once. Within the 2 weeks before study entry, each person in the exposed group met a COVID-19 case. The receptor was derived from a man aged 25-45 years who had been exposed to COVID-19. Sequenced: PBMCs or T cells enriched from blood (not recorded which).

Written as DNA, the CDR3 is TGTGCCAGCAGCCAAGAAGACAGCTCCTACAATGAGCAGTTCTTC. Translation: CASSQEDSSYNEQFF. This sequence joins TRBV4-2 and TRBJ2-1; the D gene is possibly TRBD1 (5 bases). The germline V and J ends were trimmed by 0 bases and 0 bases, with 6 bases remaining between them. Germline V CDR1 and CDR2: LGHNA, YNFKEQ. The CDR3 loop spans 15 amino acids.